These 24 T cell receptor beta chains originate from one sample sequenced in a study of cytotoxic CD8 clonotypes in ibrutinib-treated CLL. The assay was immunoSEQ multiplex PCR, and TCRdb's table has in-frame clones only and misses some. The sample has a few hundred thousand clones; about 61% are singletons. This specimen was PBMCs, taken after 36 months of ibrutinib treatment. Receptor source: a human donor with chronic lymphocytic leukemia.

The chain is built from TRBV15 and TRBJ2-7; D is undetermined. Germline values: CDR1 LNHNV, CDR2 YYDKDF (reference sequence). The CDR3 has 14 residues. V was clipped by 1 base and J by 2 bases, with 9 bases between them. The CDR3 sequence is CATSRGLVAYEQYF. CDR3 DNA sequence: TGTGCCACCAGCAGAGGGCTTGTCGCCTACGAGCAGTACTTC.

V and J are TRBV6-5 and TRBJ1-2; D possibly corresponds to TRBD1 (5 bases). The V end lost 3 bases, the J end lost 2 bases, and 10 bases lay between the germline ends. CDR1 is MNHEY and CDR2 is SVGAGI in the germline V gene. The length of the CDR3 is 14 residues. The CDR3 DNA sequence: TGTGCCAGCAGTTATGGTCCAGGGAACTATGGCTACACCTTC. It specifies CASSYGPGNYGYTF.

The CDR3 DNA reads TGTGCCAGCAGTTCCTACAGGGTTGGGGGCTACACCTTC. Its protein is CASSSYRVGGYTF. The V and J genes are TRBV28 and TRBJ1-2; TRBD1 is a possible D gene (6 bases). Deletions cut 4 bases from V and 8 bases from J, with 14 bases between. The germline CDR1 and CDR2 sequences are MDHEN and SYDVKM. The length of the CDR3 is 13 residues.

This clone has just a few counts. The chain carries TRBV6-5 and TRBJ1-5; 7 nucleotides align to TRBD1. There are 14 residues in the CDR3. V lost 6 bases to trimming and J lost 7 bases; unmatched junction nucleotides: 9. CDR1 is MNHEY, CDR2 SVGAGI, per germline. CDR3 loop: CASSRQGWGQPQHF. As DNA, the CDR3 is TGTGCCAGCAGCCGACAGGGATGGGGGCAGCCCCAGCATTTT.

The chain carries TRBV18 and TRBJ1-2, with 9 bases matching TRBD1. The germline V gene encodes CDR1 KGHSH and CDR2 LQKENI. V was pared by 2 bases and J by 6 bases, with 4 bases of the junction left unmatched. This CDR3 region has 14 residues. The CDR3 sequence is CASSPNRGLDGYTF. DNA for the CDR3: TGTGCCAGCTCACCAAACAGGGGGCTTGATGGCTACACCTTC.

This clone was detected only once. The chain uses TRBV27 and TRBJ2-5; a possible D gene is TRBD2 (6 bases). The V gene's germline CDR1 is MNHEY and CDR2 SMNVEV (reference sequence). This CDR3 is built from 13 residues. With 7 bases removed from V and 4 bases from J, the gap between germline ends came to 13 bases. The CDR3 spells CASTNGRLETQYF. The DNA of the CDR3 is TGTGCCAGCACGAACGGGAGACTAGAGACCCAGTACTTC.

The chain combines TRBV6-5 with TRBJ2-1, with TRBD2 matching 15 bases. Looked up from germline, CDR1 is MNHEY and CDR2 is SVGAGI. Germline trimming cut 8 bases from V and 7 bases from J; bases unmatched to any gene: 6. CDR3 length: 15 residues. The chain's CDR3 is CASRTSGRAGNEQFF. The CDR3 DNA reads TGTGCCAGCCGGACTAGCGGGAGGGCCGGAAATGAGCAGTTCTTC.

CDR3 nucleotide sequence: TGCGCCAGCAGCTGGGGACGGATGAACACTGAAGCTTTCTTT. Translated, it gives CASSWGRMNTEAFF. J is TRBJ1-1 and V is TRBV5-1, with D possibly being TRBD1 (5 bases). The CDR3 is 14 amino acids. Trimming cost V 3 bases and J 0 bases, with 9 bases left between them. CDR1 and CDR2 from the germline V gene are SGHRS and YFSETQ.

CDR3 nucleotides: TGTGCCAGCAGCTTAGATCCCCGAGAAGCTTTCTTT. Its protein is CASSLDPREAFF. This sequence joins TRBV7-9 and TRBJ1-1; D is unresolved. Germline lookup yields CDR1 SEHNR and CDR2 FQNEAQ (reference sequence). V lost 1 base to trimming and J lost 8 bases, with 8 bases between them. This CDR3 has 12 residues.

This clone was picked up a small number of times. The chain employs TRBV6-5 and TRBJ2-7, with 8 bases fitting TRBD1. This CDR3 is built from 15 residues. The germline CDR1 and CDR2 sequences are MNHEY and SVGAGI. V lost 6 bases to trimming and J lost 3 bases; unmatched junction nucleotides: 10. CDR3 loop: CASSLDRGSGYEQYF. CDR3 bases: TGTGCCAGCAGCCTTGACAGGGGCTCCGGCTACGAGCAGTACTTC.

CDR3 bases: TGTGCCAGCACTCCCCGGGGATCTTCGGGCTACACCTTC. It specifies CASTPRGSSGYTF. This chain connects TRBV6-5 to TRBJ1-2; unclear D gene. The CDR3 covers 13 residues. The V and J ends lost 7 bases and 8 bases respectively, with 17 bases between them. Germline V CDR1 and CDR2: MNHEY, SVGAGI.

V and J are TRBV7-3 and TRBJ1-4; a weak D match, TRBD1 (5 bases). Germline values: CDR1 SGHTA, CDR2 FQGTGA. With 3 bases removed from V and 8 bases from J, the gap between germline ends came to 7 bases. The CDR3 totals 12 residues. CDR3 protein: CASSFGAEKLFF. In DNA, the CDR3 is TGTGCCAGCAGCTTTGGGGCCGAAAAACTGTTTTTT.

The sample holds one count of this clone. Written as DNA, the CDR3 is TGTGCCAGTTCCACAGGGGGCGCTTTCGGCCCTGAAGCTTTCTTT. Translating gives CASSTGGAFGPEAFF. This chain links TRBV28 with TRBJ1-1, with TRBD1 matching 9 bases. The trim removed 9 bases at V and 6 bases at J, leaving 14 bases unmatched. Germline V CDR1 and CDR2: MDHEN, SYDVKM. The CDR3 runs to 15 residues.

Only a few counts were recorded for this clone. This sequence joins TRBV11-2 and TRBJ1-5; D not resolved. This CDR3 is built from 16 residues. Deletions cut 5 bases from V and 2 bases from J, with 16 bases between. The germline CDR1 and CDR2 sequences are SGHAT and FQNNGV. The CDR3 protein is CASSAQSGKGNQPQHF. CDR3 coding DNA: TGTGCCAGCAGCGCGCAGTCCGGTAAGGGCAATCAGCCCCAGCATTTT.

This clone was detected only once. The sample carries other DNA sequences with the same CDR3. The chain couples TRBV7-9 to TRBJ2-1; no clear D gene. This CDR3 spans 14 amino acids. Trimming took 0 bases from V and 1 from J, leaving 4 bases between them. Per germline, CDR1 SEHNR and CDR2 FQNEAQ (reference sequence). CDR3 loop: CASSLAGSYNEQFF. CDR3 in DNA: TGTGCCAGCAGCTTAGCGGGGTCCTACAATGAGCAGTTCTTC.

This clone showed up just a few times. V is TRBV6-6 and J is TRBJ2-7; possibly TRBD1 for D (5 bases). Trimming stripped 6 bases from V and 4 bases from J, with 10 bases between. Germline loops: CDR1 MNHNY, CDR2 SVGAGI (reference sequence). The CDR3 sequence is 12 residues long. For the CDR3, the DNA is TGTGCCAGCAGCTCCGCAGGGTACGAGCAGTACTTC. Protein sequence: CASSSAGYEQYF.

The rearrangement links TRBV7-9 to TRBJ1-2; 7 bases are a match to TRBD1. This CDR3 spans 14 amino acids. Germline trimming cut 5 bases from V and 0 bases from J; bases unmatched to any gene: 3. CDR1 and CDR2 (germline): SEHNR, FQNEAQ (reference sequence). For the CDR3, the DNA is TGTGCCAGCAGCAACAGGGGAGCTAACTATGGCTACACCTTC. The encoded protein is CASSNRGANYGYTF.

This clone was observed a few times. This rearrangement joins TRBV15 to TRBJ1-1; D possibly corresponds to TRBD1 (6 bases). Germline-derived CDR1 and CDR2 are LNHNV and YYDKDF (reference sequence). The length of the CDR3 is 13 residues. V lost 3 bases and J lost 1, with 6 bases in between. The DNA of the CDR3 is TGTGCCACCAGCAGGACAGGGAACACTGAAGCTTTCTTT. It specifies CATSRTGNTEAFF.

The J gene is TRBJ1-4, the V gene TRBV25-1; maybe TRBD1 (6 bases). From germline, CDR1 is MGHDK and CDR2 SYGVNS. Trimming stripped 0 bases from V and 7 bases from J, with 15 bases between. The CDR3 spans 16 residues. This CDR3 reads CASSEYPQGQGEKLFF. CDR3 DNA: TGTGCCAGCAGTGAATATCCCCAGGGGCAGGGTGAAAAACTGTTTTTT.

This clone showed up just once. The rearrangement uses TRBV18 and TRBJ1-2, with 12 bases fitting TRBD1. V dropped 4 bases and J dropped 2; count of bases not matched to a gene: 11. Germline V lookup: CDR1 KGHSH, CDR2 LQKENI. This CDR3 has 18 residues. CDR3 sequence (DNA): TGTGCCAGCTCACTGGGAGCCGGGACAGGGGGCCACAACTATGGCTACACCTTC. It encodes CASSLGAGTGGHNYGYTF. Combining the CDR3 with reference TRBV18 and TRBJ1-2 gives the whole variable domain NAGVMQNPRHLVRRRGQEARLRCSPMKGHSHVYWYRQLPEEGLKFMVYLQKENIIDESGMPKERFSAEFPKEGPSILRIQQVVRGDSAAYFCASSLGAGTGGHNYGYTFGSGTRLTVV.

The sample holds a few counts of this clone. The chain uses TRBV5-1 and TRBJ2-5; 10 positions agree with TRBD1. The junction had 7 bases not matched to a gene; V was cut back by 4 bases and J by 4 bases. Germline CDR1 reads SGHRS; CDR2 reads YFSETQ. There are 15 residues in the CDR3. The CDR3 sequence is CASSRGQGVGETQYF. CDR3 nucleotide sequence: TGCGCCAGCAGCCGTGGACAGGGGGTGGGAGAGACCCAGTACTTC.

The rearrangement links TRBV15 to TRBJ2-5, with TRBD1 matching 8 bases. There are 17 residues in the CDR3. The germline CDR1 and CDR2 sequences are LNHNV and YYDKDF (reference sequence). J lost 4 bases, V lost 0 bases, and 10 bases had no gene match. The CDR3 is CATSRDGGQGGLETQYF. Here the CDR3 DNA reads TGTGCCACCAGCAGAGATGGTGGACAGGGAGGCTTAGAGACCCAGTACTTC.

This clone was seen only a few times. V and J are TRBV6-5 and TRBJ2-7; D is possibly TRBD1 (6 bases). The CDR3 covers 13 residues. Trimming removed 6 bases at V and 2 bases at J, with 11 bases between. Looked up from germline, CDR1 is MNHEY and CDR2 is SVGAGI. This chain's CDR3 is CASRGRGAYEQYF. The CDR3 coding sequence is TGTGCCAGCAGGGGCAGGGGAGCCTACGAGCAGTACTTC.

The genes are TRBV10-1 and TRBJ2-3; TRBD1 matches 9 bases. The CDR3 length is 13 residues. The V gene end was trimmed by 7 bases and the J gene end by 4 bases; junction bases not matched to a gene: 3. Germline CDR1 WNHNN, CDR2 SYGVQD (reference sequence). The CDR3 sequence is CASTRTGADTQYF. The CDR3 DNA reads as TGCGCCAGCACCCGGACAGGGGCAGATACGCAGTATTTT.